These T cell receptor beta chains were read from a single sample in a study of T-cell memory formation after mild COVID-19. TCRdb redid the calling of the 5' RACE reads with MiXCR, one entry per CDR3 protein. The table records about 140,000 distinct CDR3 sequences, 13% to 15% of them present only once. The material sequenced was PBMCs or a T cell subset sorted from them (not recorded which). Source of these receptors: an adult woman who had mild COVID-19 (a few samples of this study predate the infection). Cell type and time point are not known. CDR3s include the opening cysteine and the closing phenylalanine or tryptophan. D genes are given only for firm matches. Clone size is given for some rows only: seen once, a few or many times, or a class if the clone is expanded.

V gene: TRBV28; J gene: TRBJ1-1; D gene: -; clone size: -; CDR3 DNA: TGTGCTCATAGAGCGAGCACTGAAGCTTTCTTT; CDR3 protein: CAHRASTEAFF
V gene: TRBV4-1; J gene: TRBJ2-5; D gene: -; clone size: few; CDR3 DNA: TGCGCCAGCAGTCCACAGGGCAGTTACCAAGAGACCCAGTACTTC; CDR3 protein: CASSPQGSYQETQYF
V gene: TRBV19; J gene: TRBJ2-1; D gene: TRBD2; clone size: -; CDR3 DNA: TGTGCCAGTAGTATTTTCACCACGGTAGCGGGGACGAACAATGAGCAGTTCTTC; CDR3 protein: CASSIFTTVAGTNNEQFF
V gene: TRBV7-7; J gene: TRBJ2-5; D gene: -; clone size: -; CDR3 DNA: TGTGCTAGCAGCTTGGACGCTGGGGGAGAGACCCAGTACTTC; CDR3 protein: CASSLDAGGETQYF
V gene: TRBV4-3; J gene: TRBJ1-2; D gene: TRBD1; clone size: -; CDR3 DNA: TGCGCCAGCAGCCAAGGGGGGGACAGCAATGGCTACACCTTC; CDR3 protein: CASSQGGDSNGYTF
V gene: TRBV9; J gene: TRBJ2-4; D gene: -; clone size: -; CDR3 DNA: TGTGCCAGCAGCCTAAGCGGGACAGGCAAAAACATTCAGTACTTC; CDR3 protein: CASSLSGTGKNIQYF
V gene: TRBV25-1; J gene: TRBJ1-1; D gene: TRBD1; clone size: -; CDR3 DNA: TGTGCCAGCAATCCTGGACAGGGCGTAACTGAAGCTTTCTTT; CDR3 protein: CASNPGQGVTEAFF
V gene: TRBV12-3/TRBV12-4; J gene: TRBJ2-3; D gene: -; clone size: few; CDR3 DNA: TGTGCCAGCAGGTCCTCAGGGGGGGGGGGCCTGGAGACAGATACGCAGTATTTT; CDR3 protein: CASRSSGGGGLETDTQYF
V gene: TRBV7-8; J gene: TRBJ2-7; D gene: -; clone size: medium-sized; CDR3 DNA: TGTGCCAGCAGTTCAGACTACGAGCAGTACTTC; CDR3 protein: CASSSDYEQYF
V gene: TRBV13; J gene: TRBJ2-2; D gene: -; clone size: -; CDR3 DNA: TGTGCCAGCAGCGTCCGGACAGAGAACACCGGGGAGCTGTTTTTT; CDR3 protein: CASSVRTENTGELFF
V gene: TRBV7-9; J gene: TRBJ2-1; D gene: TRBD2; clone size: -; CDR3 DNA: TGTGCCAGCAGCTATCCGACTAGCGGGAGCGAGCAGTTCTTC; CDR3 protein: CASSYPTSGSEQFF
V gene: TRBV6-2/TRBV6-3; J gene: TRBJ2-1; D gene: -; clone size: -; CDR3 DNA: TGTGCCAGCAGTAACCTAGTGGCCAACCTCTCCTACAATGAGCAGTTCTTC; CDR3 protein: CASSNLVANLSYNEQFF
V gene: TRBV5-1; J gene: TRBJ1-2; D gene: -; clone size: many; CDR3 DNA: TGCGCCAGCAGCCTACCTCCATATGGCTACACCTTC; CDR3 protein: CASSLPPYGYTF
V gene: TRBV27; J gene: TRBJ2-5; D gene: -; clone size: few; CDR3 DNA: TGTGCCAGCAGTTTAATGGCAGGTGGGGAGACCCAGTACTTC; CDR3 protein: CASSLMAGGETQYF
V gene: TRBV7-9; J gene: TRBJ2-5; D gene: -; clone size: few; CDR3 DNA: TGTGCCAGCAGCTTCGAAGGGCGGGAGACCCAGTACTTC; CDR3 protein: CASSFEGRETQYF
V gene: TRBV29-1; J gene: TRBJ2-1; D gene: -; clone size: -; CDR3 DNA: TGCAGCGCCATAGGCAATGAGCAGTTCTTC; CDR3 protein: CSAIGNEQFF
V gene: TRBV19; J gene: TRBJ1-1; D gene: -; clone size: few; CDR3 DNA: TGTGCCAGTAGTATTGGGGCAATAGAAGCTTTCTTT; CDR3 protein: CASSIGAIEAFF
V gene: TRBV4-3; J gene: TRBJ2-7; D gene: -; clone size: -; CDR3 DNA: TGCGCCAGCAGCCAAGTGGCAGGGGCGTACGAGCAGTACTTC; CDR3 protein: CASSQVAGAYEQYF
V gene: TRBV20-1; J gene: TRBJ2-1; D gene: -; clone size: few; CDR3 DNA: TGCAGTGCTGGGAAGGGCAAGCAGTTCTTC; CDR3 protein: CSAGKGKQFF
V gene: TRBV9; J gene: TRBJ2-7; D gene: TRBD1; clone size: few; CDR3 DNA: TGTGCCAGCAGCGCCAATCCTGGGACAGGGACCTACGAGCAGTACTTC; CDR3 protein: CASSANPGTGTYEQYF
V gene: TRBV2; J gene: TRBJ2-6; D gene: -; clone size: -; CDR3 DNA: TGTGCCAGCAGTGACAGGGGCGATGATGGGGCCAACGTCCTGACTTTC; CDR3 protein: CASSDRGDDGANVLTF
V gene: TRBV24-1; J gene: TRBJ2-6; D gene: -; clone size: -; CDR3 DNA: TGTGCCACCAGTGACAGCTCTGGGGCCAACGTCCTGACTTTC; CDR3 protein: CATSDSSGANVLTF
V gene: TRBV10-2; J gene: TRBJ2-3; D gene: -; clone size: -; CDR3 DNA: TGCGCCAGCAGTCCAGGGGGCACAGATACGCAGTATTTT; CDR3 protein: CASSPGGTDTQYF
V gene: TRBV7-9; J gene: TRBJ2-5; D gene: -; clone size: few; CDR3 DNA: TGTGCCAGCAGCTTAGGGGTTAGCCCTTACCAAGAGACCCAGTACTTC; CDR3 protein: CASSLGVSPYQETQYF
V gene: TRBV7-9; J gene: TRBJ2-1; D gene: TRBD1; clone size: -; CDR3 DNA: TGTGCCAGCAGCCCGACAGGGATTAGCTCCTACAATGAGCAGTTCTTC; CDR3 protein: CASSPTGISSYNEQFF
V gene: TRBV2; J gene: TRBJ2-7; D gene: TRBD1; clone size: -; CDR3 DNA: TGTGCCAGCAGCGGCTGGTCTACCGGGACAGGGCTTTACGAGCAGTACTTC; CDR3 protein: CASSGWSTGTGLYEQYF
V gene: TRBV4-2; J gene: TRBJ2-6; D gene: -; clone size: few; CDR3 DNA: TGTGCCAGCAGCCAAGAGGATGGGAGCTCTGGGGCCAACGTCCTGACTTTC; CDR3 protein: CASSQEDGSSGANVLTF
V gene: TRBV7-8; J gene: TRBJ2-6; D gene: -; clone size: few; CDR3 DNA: TGTGCCAGCCAAACCCCCGGGACACGAACTGGGGCCAACGTCCTGACTTTC; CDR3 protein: CASQTPGTRTGANVLTF
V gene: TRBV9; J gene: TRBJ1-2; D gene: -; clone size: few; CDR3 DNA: TGTGCCAGCAGCGATAATCCCGGGCCATTCCCCTCCTATGGCTACACCTTC; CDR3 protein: CASSDNPGPFPSYGYTF
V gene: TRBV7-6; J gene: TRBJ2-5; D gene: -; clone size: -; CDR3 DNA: TGTGCCAGCAGCCCGATGTCAGAGACCCAGTACTTC; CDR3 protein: CASSPMSETQYF
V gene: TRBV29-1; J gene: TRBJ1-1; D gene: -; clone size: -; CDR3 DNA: TGCAGCGTTGACCGGATCGGGAACACTGAAGCTTTCTTT; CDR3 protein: CSVDRIGNTEAFF
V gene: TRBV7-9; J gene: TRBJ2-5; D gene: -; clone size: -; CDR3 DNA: TGTGCCAGCAGCCTCTCCCCCGAACAGGGCCTGGGAGAGACCCAGTACTTC; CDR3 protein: CASSLSPEQGLGETQYF
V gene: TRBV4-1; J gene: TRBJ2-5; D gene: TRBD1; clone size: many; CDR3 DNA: TGCGCCAGCAGCTTCGGACAGGGGGCGTCAGAGACCCAGTACTTC; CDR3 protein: CASSFGQGASETQYF
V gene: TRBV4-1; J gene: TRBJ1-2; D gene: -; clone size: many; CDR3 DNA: TGCGCCAGCAGCCAAGTCGGTTCTAACTATGGCTACACCTTC; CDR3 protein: CASSQVGSNYGYTF
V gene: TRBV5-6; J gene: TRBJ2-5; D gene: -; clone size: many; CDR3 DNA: TGTGCCAGCAGGCCAGCGGGCTGGGAGACCCAGTACTTC; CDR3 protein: CASRPAGWETQYF
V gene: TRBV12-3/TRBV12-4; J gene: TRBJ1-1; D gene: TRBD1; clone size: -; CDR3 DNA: TGTGCCAGCAAAGCCTCGGGGACAGCTGAAGCTTTCTTT; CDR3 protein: CASKASGTAEAFF
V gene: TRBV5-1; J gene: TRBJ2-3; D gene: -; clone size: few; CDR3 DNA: TGCGCCAGCCGAGAGGCGGGCACAGATACGCAGTATTTT; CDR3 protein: CASREAGTDTQYF
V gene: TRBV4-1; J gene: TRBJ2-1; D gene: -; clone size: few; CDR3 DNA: TGCGCCAGCAGCACCGGGCGGGACGGTGAGCAGTTCTTC; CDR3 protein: CASSTGRDGEQFF
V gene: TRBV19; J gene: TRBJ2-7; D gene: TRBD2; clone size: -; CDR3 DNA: TGTGCCAGTGGCCCGGGACTAGCGGAATCCTACGAGCAGTACTTC; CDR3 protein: CASGPGLAESYEQYF
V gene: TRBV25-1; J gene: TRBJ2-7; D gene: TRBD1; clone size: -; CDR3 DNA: TGTGCGGTCCGGGACAGGGACTACGAGCAGTACTTC; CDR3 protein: CAVRDRDYEQYF
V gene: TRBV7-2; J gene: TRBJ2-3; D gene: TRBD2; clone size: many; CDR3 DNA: TGTGCCAGCAGCTACCACGGACTAGCGGGAGTTGCAGATACGCAGTATTTT; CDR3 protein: CASSYHGLAGVADTQYF
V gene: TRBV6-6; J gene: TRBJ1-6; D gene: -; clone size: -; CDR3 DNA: TGTGCCAGCGGGGAAGGGCCTTATAATTCACCCCTCCACTTT; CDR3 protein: CASGEGPYNSPLHF
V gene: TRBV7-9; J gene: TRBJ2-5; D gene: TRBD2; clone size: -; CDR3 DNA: TGTGCCAGCAGCTCTAGGACTAGCGGGAGCCTATCTAGAGAGACCCAGTACTTC; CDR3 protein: CASSSRTSGSLSRETQYF
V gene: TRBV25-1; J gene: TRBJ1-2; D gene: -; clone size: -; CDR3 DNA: TGTGCCAGCAGTCCTGGGGATAACTATGGCTACACCTTC; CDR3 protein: CASSPGDNYGYTF
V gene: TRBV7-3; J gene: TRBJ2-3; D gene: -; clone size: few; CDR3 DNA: TGTGCCAGCAGCCTCGGAGGAGTCGGGGGCACAGATACGCAGTATTTT; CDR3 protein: CASSLGGVGGTDTQYF
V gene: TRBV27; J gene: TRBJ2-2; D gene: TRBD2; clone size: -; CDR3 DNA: TGTGCCAGCAGTTTATTTAGCGGGACGTACACCGGGGAGCTGTTTTTT; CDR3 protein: CASSLFSGTYTGELFF
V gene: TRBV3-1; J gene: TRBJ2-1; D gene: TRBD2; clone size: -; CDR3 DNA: TGTGCCAGCAGCCTTGGGACTAGCGGGCTCTACAATGAGCAGTTCTTC; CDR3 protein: CASSLGTSGLYNEQFF
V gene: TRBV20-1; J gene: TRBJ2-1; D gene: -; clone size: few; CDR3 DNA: TGCAGTGCTAGTGACCGGGACTACAATGAGCAGTTCTTC; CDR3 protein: CSASDRDYNEQFF
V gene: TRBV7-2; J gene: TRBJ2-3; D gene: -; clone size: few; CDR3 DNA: TGTGCCAGCAGCTTATGGGGTAGTTCGGCCGATACGCAGTATTTT; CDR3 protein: CASSLWGSSADTQYF
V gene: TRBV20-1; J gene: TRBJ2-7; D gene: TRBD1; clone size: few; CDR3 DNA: TGCAGTGCGCTTACAATCACGGGACAGGGGAACTACGAGCAGTACTTC; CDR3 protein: CSALTITGQGNYEQYF
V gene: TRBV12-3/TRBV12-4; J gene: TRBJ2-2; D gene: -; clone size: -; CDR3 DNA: TGTGCCAGCAGCCGACTACTCTCCCCCACCGGGGAGCTGTTTTTT; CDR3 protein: CASSRLLSPTGELFF
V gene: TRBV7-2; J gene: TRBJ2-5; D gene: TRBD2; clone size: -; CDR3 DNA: TGTGCCAGCAGCTCTAGCGGGACGTACCAAGAGACCCAGTACTTC; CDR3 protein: CASSSSGTYQETQYF
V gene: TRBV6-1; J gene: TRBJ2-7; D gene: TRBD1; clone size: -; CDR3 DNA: TGTGCCAGCAGTGATGACCCCGGCCTGACAGGGCGGCACGAGCAGTACTTC; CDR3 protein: CASSDDPGLTGRHEQYF
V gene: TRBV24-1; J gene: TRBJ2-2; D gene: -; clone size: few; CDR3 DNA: TGTGCCACCAGTGATTTGAGGGAATCGAAGGGGGCCGGGGAGCTGTTTTTT; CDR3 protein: CATSDLRESKGAGELFF
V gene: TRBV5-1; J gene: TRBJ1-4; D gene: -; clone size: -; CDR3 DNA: TGCGCCAGCAGTCCCGGGGAGACTAGCGCAACTAATGAAAAACTGTTTTTT; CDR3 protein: CASSPGETSATNEKLFF
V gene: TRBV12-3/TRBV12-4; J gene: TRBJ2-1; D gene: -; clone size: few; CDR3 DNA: TGTGCCAGCAGTTCCGACCCAGGAGGCAATGAGCAGTTCTTC; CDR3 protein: CASSSDPGGNEQFF
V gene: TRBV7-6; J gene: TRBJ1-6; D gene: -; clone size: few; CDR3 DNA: TGTGCCAGCAGCTCAGCGGGGGGTCCCAATTCACCCCTCCACTTT; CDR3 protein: CASSSAGGPNSPLHF
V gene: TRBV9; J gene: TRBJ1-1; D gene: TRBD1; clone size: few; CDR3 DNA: TGTGCCAGCAGCGCCTCCGGGACAGGAATCACTGAAGCTTTCTTT; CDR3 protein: CASSASGTGITEAFF
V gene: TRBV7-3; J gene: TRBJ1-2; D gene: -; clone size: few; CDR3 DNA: TGTGCCAGCAGCTTCAGTCGGGAGGATGGCTACACCTTC; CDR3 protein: CASSFSREDGYTF